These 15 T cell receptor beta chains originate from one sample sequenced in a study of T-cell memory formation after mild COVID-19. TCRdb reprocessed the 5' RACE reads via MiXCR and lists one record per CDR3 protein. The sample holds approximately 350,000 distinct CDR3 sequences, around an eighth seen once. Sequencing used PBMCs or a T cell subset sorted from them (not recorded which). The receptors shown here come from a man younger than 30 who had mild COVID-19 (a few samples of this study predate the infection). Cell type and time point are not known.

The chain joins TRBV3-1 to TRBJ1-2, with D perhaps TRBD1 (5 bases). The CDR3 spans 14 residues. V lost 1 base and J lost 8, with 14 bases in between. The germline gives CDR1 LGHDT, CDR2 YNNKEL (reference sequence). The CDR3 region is CASSQGAGREGYTF. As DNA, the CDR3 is TGTGCCAGCAGCCAAGGGGCAGGGCGAGAGGGCTACACCTTC.

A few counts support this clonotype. The CDR3 coding sequence is TGCAGTGGTGACAGACAAGAGACCCAGTACTTC. This encodes CSGDRQETQYF. The V call is TRBV20-1, the J call TRBJ2-5, with TRBD1 as a possible D gene (5 bases). Germline CDR1 is DFQATT and CDR2 is SNEGSKA (reference sequence). CDR3 length equals 11 residues. Trimming took 7 bases from V and 2 from J, leaving 8 bases between them.

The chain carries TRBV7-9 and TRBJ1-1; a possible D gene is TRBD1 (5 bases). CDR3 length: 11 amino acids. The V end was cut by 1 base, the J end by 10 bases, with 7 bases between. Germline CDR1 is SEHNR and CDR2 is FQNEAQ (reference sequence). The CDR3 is CASSLGRGAFF. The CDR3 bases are TGTGCCAGCAGCTTAGGTAGGGGAGCTTTCTTT.

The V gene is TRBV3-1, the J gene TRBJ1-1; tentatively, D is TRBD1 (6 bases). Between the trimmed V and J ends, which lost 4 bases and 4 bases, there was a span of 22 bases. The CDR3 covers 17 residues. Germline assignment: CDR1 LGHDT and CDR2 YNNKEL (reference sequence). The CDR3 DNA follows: TGTGCCAGCAGCCTCGGACGTGAATTGGGGGGCTCCACTGAAGCTTTCTTT. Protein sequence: CASSLGRELGGSTEAFF.

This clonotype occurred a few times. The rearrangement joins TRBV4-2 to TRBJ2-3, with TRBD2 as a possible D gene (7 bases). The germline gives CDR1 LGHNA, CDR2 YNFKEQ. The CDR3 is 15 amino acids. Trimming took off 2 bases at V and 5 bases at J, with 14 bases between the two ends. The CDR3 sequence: CASSQFGGHGDTQYF. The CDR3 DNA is TGTGCCAGCAGCCAATTCGGGGGGCATGGAGATACGCAGTATTTT.

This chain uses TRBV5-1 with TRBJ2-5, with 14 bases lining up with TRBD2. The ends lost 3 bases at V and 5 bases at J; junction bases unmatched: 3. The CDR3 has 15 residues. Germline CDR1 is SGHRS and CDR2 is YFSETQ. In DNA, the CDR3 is TGCGCCAGCAGCTCGGGACTAGCGGGGGAGGAGACCCAGTACTTC. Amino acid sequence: CASSSGLAGEETQYF.

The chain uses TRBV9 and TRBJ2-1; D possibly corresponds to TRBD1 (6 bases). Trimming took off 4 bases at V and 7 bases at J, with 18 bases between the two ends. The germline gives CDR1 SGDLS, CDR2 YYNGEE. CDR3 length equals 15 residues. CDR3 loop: CASSPLRGSRNEQFF. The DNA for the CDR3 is TGTGCCAGCAGCCCCCTCAGGGGTTCTAGGAATGAGCAGTTCTTC. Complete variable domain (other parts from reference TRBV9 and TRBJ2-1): DSGVTQTPKHLITATGQRVTLRCSPRSGDLSVYWYQQSLDQGLQFLIQYYNGEERAKGNILERFSAQQFPDLHSELNLSSLELGDSALYFCASSPLRGSRNEQFFGPGTRLTVL.

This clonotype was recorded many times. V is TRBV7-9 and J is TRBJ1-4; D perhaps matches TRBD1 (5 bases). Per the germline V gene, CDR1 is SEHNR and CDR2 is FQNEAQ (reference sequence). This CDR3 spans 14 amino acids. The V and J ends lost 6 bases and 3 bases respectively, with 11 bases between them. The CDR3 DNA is TGTGCCAGCAGTATCTCGGGACCTAATGAAAAACTGTTTTTT. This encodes CASSISGPNEKLFF.

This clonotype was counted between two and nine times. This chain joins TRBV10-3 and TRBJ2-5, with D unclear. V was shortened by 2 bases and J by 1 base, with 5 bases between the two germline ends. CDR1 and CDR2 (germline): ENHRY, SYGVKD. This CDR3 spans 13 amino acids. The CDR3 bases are TGTGCCATCAGTGAGGGGTTCCAAGAGACCCAGTACTTC. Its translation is CAISEGFQETQYF.

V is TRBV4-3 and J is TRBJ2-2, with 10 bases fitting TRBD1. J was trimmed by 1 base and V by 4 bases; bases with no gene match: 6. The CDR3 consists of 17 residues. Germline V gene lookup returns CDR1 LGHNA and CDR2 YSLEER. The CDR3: CASSPRQGAWNTGELFF. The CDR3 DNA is TGCGCCAGCAGCCCCCGACAGGGGGCCTGGAACACCGGGGAGCTGTTTTTT.

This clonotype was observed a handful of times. The CDR3 spells CASSVSGGINEQFF. The CDR3 DNA follows: TGTGCCAGCAGCGTAAGCGGGGGTATCAATGAGCAGTTCTTC. The chain uses TRBV9 and TRBJ2-1; the match to TRBD2 covers 8 bases. The ends lost 1 base at V and 6 bases at J; junction bases unmatched: 3. The CDR3 has 14 amino acids. Germline V CDR1 and CDR2: SGDLS, YYNGEE.

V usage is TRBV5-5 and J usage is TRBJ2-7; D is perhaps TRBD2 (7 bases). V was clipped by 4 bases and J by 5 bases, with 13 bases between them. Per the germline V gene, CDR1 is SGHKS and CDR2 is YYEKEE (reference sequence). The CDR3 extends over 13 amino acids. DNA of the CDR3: TGTGCCAGCAGCCACGGGGGGCTCGACGAGCAGTACTTC. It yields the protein CASSHGGLDEQYF.

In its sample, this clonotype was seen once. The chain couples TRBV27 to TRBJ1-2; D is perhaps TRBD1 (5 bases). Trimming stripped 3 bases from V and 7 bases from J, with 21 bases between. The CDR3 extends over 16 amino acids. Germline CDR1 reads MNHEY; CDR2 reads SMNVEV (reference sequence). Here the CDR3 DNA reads TGTGCCAGCAGTTTCGGGACGGGTGATGACTATCGTGGCTACACCTTC. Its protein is CASSFGTGDDYRGYTF.

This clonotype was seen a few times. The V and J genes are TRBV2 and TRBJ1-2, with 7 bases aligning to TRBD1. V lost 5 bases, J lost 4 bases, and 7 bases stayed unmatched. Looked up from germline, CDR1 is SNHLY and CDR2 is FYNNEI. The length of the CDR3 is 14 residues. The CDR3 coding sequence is TGTGCCAGCAGTCGGGAGGGACAGAGCTATGGCTACACCTTC. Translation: CASSREGQSYGYTF.

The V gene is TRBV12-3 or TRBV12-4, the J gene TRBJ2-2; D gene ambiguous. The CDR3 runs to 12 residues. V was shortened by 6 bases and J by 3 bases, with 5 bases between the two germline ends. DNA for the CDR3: TGTGCCAGCAGACCTTACACCGGGGAGCTGTTTTTT. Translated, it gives CASRPYTGELFF.